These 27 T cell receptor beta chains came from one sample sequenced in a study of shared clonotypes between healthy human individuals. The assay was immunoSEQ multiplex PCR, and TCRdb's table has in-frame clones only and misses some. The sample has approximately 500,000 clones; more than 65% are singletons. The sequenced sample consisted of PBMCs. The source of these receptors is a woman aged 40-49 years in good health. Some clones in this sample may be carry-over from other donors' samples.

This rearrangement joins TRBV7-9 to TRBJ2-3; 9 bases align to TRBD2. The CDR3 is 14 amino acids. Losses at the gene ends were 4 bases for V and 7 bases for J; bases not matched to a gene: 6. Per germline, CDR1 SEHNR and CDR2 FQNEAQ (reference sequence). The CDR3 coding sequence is TGTGCCAGCAGCTCCTTGCGGGAGGGCAATACGCAGTATTTT. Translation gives CASSSLREGNTQYF.

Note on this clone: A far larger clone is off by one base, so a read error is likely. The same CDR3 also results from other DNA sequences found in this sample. CDR3 loop: CASSDTGGAGEAFF. The CDR3 DNA reads as TGCGCCAGCAGCGACACAGGGGGCGCTGGGGAAGCTTTCTTT. The J gene is TRBJ1-1, the V gene TRBV5-1; TRBD1 aligns across 9 bases. V trimming: 4 bases; J trimming: 8 bases; junction bases outside the gene matches: 9. The CDR3 spans 14 residues. CDR1 and CDR2 from the germline V gene are SGHRS and YFSETQ.

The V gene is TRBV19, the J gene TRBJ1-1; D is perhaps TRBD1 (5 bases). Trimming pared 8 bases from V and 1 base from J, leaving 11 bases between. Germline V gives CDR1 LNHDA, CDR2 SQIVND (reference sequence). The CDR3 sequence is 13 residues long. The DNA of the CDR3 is TGTGCCAGTCTGGGAAGGGGGAACACTGAAGCTTTCTTT. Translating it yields CASLGRGNTEAFF.

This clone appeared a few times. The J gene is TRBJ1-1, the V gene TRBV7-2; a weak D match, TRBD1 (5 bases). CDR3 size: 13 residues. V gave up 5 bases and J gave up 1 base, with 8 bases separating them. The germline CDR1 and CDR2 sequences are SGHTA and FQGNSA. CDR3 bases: TGTGCCAGCAGCGTCGACAGGAACACTGAAGCTTTCTTT. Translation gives CASSVDRNTEAFF.

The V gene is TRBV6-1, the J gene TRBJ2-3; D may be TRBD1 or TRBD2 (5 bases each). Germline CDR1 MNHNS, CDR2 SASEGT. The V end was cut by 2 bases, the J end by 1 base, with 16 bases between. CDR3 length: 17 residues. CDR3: CASSERVGVYGTDTQYF. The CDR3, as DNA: TGTGCCAGCAGTGAACGGGTGGGGGTATACGGCACAGATACGCAGTATTTT.

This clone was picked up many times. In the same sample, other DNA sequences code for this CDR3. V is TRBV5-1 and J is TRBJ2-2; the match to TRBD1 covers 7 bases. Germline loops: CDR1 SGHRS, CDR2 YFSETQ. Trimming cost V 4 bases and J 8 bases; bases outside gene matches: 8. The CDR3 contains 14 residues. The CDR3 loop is CASSLGTVVGELFF. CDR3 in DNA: TGCGCCAGCAGCCTCGGGACAGTTGTAGGGGAGCTGTTTTTT.

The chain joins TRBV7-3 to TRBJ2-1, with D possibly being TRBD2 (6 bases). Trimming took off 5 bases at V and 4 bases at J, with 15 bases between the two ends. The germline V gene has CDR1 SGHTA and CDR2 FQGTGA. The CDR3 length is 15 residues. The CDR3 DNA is TGTGCCAGCAGCAGCCCGGGAGCGGGTTACAATGAGCAGTTCTTC. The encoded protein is CASSSPGAGYNEQFF.

In DNA form, the CDR3 reads TGTGCCAGCAGTAATCAGGTTGACTCCTACGAGCAGTACTTC. Its protein product is CASSNQVDSYEQYF. The chain employs TRBV2 and TRBJ2-7; D unclear. Germline loops: CDR1 SNHLY, CDR2 FYNNEI. CDR3 length: 14 amino acids. V lost 5 bases and J lost 0, with 11 bases in between.

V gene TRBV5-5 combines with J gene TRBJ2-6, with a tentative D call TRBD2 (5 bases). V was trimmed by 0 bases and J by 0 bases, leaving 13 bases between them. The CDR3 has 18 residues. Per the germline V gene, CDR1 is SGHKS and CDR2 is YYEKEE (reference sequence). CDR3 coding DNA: TGTGCCAGCAGCTTGGTAGGCGGGCGGCCCTCTGGGGCCAACGTCCTGACTTTC. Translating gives CASSLVGGRPSGANVLTF.

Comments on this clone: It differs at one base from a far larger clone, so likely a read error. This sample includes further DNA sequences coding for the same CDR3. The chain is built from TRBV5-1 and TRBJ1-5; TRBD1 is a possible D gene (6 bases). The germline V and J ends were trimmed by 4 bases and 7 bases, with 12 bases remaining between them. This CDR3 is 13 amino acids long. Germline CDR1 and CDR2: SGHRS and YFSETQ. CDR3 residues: CASSRDGGQPQHF. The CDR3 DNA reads TGCGCCAGCAGCCGGGACGGGGGCCAGCCCCAGCATTTT.

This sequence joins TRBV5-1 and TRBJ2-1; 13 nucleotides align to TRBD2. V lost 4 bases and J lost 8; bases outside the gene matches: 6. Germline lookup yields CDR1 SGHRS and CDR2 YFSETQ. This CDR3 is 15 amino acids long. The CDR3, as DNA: TGCGCCAGCAGCCTGGGACTAGCGGGAAATGATGAGCAGTTCTTC. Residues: CASSLGLAGNDEQFF.

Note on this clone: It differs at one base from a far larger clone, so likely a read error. DNA for the CDR3: TGTGCCGGCAGCCGCCAACGGGAGATAAGCTACGAGCAGTACTTC. This codes for CAGSRQREISYEQYF. The J gene is TRBJ2-7, the V gene TRBV28; a possible D gene is TRBD2 (6 bases). Germline V gene sequence: CDR1 MDHEN, CDR2 SYDVKM. The CDR3 extends over 15 amino acids. The variable domain in full, with the rest retrieved from reference TRBV28 and TRBJ2-7, is DVKVTQSSRYLVKRTGEKVFLECVQDMDHENMFWYRQDPGLGLRLIYFSYDVKMKEKGDIPEGYSVSREKKERFSLILESASTNQTSMYLCAGSRQREISYEQYFGPGTRLTVT.

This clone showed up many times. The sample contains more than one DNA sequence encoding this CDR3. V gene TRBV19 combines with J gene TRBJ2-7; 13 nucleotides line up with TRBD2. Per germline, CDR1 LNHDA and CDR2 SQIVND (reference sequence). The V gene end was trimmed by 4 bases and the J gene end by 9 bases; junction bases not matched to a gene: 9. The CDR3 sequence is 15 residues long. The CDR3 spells CASSTGLAGSMGQYF. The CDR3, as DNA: TGTGCCAGTAGTACGGGACTAGCGGGGTCCATGGGGCAGTACTTC. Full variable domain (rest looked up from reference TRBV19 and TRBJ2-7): DGGITQSPKYLFRKEGQNVTLSCEQNLNHDAMYWYRQDPGQGLRLIYYSQIVNDFQKGDIAEGYSVSREKKESFPLTVTSAQKNPTAFYLCASSTGLAGSMGQYFGPGTRLTVT.

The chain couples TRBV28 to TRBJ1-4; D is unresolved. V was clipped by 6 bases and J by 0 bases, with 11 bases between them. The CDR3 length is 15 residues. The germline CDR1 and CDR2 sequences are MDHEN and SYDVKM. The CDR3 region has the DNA TGTGCCAGCAGGCTTGCCGGGACAACTAATGAAAAACTGTTTTTT. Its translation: CASRLAGTTNEKLFF.

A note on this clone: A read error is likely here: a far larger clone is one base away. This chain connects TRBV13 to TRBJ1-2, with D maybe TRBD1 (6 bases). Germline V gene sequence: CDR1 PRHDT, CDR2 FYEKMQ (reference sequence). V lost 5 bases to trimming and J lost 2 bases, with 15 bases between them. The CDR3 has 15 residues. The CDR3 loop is CASSPPQGRNYGYTF. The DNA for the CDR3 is TGTGCCAGCAGCCCTCCCCAGGGGCGCAACTATGGCTACACCTTC.

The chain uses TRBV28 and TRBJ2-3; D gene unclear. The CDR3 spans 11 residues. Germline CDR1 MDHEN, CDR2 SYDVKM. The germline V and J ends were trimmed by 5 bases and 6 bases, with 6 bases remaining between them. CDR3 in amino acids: CASSLRDTQYF. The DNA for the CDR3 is TGTGCCAGCAGTCTGCGGGATACGCAGTATTTT.

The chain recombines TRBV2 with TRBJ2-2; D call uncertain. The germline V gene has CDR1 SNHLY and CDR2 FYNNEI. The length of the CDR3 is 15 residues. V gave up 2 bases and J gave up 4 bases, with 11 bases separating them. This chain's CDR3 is CASSERSRTTGELFF. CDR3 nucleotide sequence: TGTGCCAGCAGTGAAAGGTCCCGTACCACCGGGGAGCTGTTTTTT.

CDR3 DNA: TGTGCCAGCAGCTTAGAGGGTTGGGGCTACGAGCAGTACTTC. Translation: CASSLEGWGYEQYF. V usage is TRBV7-9 and J usage is TRBJ2-7; D unclear. V was shortened by 1 base and J by 3 bases, with 10 bases between the two germline ends. Per the germline V gene, CDR1 is SEHNR and CDR2 is FQNEAQ (reference sequence). The CDR3 is 14 amino acids.

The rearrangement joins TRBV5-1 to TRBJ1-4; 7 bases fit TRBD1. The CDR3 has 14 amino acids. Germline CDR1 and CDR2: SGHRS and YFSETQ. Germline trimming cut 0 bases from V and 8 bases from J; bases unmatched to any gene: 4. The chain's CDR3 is CASSLDRGYEKLFF. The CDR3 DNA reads TGCGCCAGCAGCTTGGACAGGGGATACGAAAAACTGTTTTTT.

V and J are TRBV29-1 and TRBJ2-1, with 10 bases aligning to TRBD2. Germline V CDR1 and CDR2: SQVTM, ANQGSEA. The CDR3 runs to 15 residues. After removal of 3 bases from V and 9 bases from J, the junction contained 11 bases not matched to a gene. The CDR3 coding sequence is TGCAGCGTTGAGGGCGGTGCTAGCGGGAGTTTTGAGCAGTTCTTC. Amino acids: CSVEGGASGSFEQFF.

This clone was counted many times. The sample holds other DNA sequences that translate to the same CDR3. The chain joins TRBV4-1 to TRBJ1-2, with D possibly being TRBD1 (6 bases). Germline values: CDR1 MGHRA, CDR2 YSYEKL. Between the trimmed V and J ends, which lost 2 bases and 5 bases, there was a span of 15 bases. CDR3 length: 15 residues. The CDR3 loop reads CASSQTGKSRYGYTF. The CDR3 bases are TGCGCCAGCAGCCAAACAGGGAAGTCTAGGTATGGCTACACCTTC.

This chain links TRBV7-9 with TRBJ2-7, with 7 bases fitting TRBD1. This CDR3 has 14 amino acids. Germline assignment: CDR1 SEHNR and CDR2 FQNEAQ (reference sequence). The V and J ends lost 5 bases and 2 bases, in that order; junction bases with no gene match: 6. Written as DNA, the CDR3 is TGTGCCAGCAGCCGGACAGGTCCAACCTACGAGCAGTACTTC. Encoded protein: CASSRTGPTYEQYF.

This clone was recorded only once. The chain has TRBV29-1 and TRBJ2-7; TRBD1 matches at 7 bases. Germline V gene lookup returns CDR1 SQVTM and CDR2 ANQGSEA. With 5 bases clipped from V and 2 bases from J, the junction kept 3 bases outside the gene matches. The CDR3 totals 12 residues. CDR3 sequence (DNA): TGCAGCGTTAGGGACAGTACCTACGAGCAGTACTTC. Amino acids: CSVRDSTYEQYF.

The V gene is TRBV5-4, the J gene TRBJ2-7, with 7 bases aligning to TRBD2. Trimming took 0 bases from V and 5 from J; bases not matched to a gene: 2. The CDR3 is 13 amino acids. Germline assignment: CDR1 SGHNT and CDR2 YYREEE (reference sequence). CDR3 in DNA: TGTGCCAGCAGCTTGGCCCTAGCGGACGAGCAGTACTTC. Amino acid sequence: CASSLALADEQYF.

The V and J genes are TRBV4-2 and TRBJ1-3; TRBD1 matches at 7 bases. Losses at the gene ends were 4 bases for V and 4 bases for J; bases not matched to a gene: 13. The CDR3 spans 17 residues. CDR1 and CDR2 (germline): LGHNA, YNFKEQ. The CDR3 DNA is TGTGCCAGCAGCCGGGAGGGCTACAGGGGAGAGGGAAACACCATATATTTT. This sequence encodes CASSREGYRGEGNTIYF.

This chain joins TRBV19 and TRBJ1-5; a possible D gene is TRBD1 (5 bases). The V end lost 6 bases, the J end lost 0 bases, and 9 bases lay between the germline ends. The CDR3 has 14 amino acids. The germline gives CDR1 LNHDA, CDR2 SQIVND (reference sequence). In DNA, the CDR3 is TGTGCCAGTAGGGGACGGAATAGCAATCAGCCCCAGCATTTT. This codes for CASRGRNSNQPQHF.

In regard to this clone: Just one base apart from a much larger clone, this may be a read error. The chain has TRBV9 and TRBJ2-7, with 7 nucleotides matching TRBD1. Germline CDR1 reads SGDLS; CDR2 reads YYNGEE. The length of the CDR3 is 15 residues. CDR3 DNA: TGTGCCAGCATCGTAGCGTCAGGGGGTTCGTACGAGCAGTACTTC. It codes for CASIVASGGSYEQYF.